What follows is one T cell receptor beta chain and its context. The target of this receptor is not known. Nothing much larger sits one base from this clone, and base qualities are not available. This specimen comes from a study of blood T cell repertoires in COVID-19 (dated by TCRdb to the early 2020s). Study-wide context: The collaborator samples originated in the United States, Italy and Spain and spanned the acute and convalescent phases of COVID-19. The prospective study material was composed of cDNA or gDNA derived from T cells, B-cell-depleted T cells, or PBMCs. A freely available public database, intended as a resource for researchers studying the immune response to SARS-CoV-2, is where the repertoires were released. Deeply sampled blood TCRbeta repertoires from subjects exposed to, actively infected with, or recovered from COVID-19 were included in the dataset. Samples came from the ongoing ImmuneRACE study (first 160 participants) plus 1,254 subjects from 6 global collaborators. Nearly every sample came with metadata listing a de-identified subject ID, COVID-19 status, age in years and sex. HLA class I and class II types, where available, came from metadata supplied by the sample provider rather than from assay-based typing.

The collaborating institutions used their own protocols to collect whole blood in K2EDTA tubes. For TCRbeta analysis, collaborator samples were shipped as frozen whole blood, as isolated PBMCs, or as DNA extracted from either sample type. TCRbeta CDR3 regions were amplified from genomic DNA by means of the immunoSEQ Assay, a bias-controlled multiplex PCR. For the original study's pipeline: The number of nucleated cells in each sample was estimated by amplification of reference gene primers within the assay. To quantify the absolute abundance of each unique TCRbeta CDR3 rearrangement, sequence reads were collapsed and filtered. For each sample, productive Simpson clonality was calculated as the square root of Simpson's diversity index across productive rearrangements. Held by TCRdb, this immuneACCESS table contains in-frame sequences only and omits some clones. Under half of the omission traces to an unresolved V gene where checked; the cause of the rest is unknown. V and J calls plus clone size are reproduced from that table; the DNA served to infer D and trimming. This sample comprises approximately 140,000 clones, about four fifths of them detected only once. The biggest ten clones account for more than 2% of the sample.

The CDR3 spans 16 residues, from the cysteine through the phenylalanine. Only CDR3 DNA is held: 48 bases, read in frame from base 1. CDR1 and CDR2 are read off the germline V gene (reference sequence) as GTSNPN and SVGIG. The V end gives up 4 bases and the J end 1 base, leaving 9 bases in the junction not matched to a gene. General study outcomes and caveats: Clinical and demographic metadata were provided uncurated, with the amount varying by source and participant.

The TCR was taken from a man between 65 and 85 years old with acute or convalescent COVID-19. Recombination linked TRBV30 to TRBJ2-3; TRBD2 aligns with 9 central bases. The source material was peripheral blood. CDR3 sequence: CAWTTASGAGTDTQYF. The nucleotide sequence reads as follows: TGTGCCTGGACCACGGCTAGCGGGGCTGGCACAGATACGCAGTATTTT.